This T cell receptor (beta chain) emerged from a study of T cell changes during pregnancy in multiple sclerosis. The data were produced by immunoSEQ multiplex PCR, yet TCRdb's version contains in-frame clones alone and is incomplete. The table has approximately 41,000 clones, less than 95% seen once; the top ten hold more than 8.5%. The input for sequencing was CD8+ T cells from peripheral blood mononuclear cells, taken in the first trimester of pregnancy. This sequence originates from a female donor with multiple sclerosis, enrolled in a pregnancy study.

This CDR3 reads CASISTLSGNTIYF. The CDR3 DNA follows: TGTGCCAGCATTAGTACGCTATCCGGAAACACCATATATTTT. The chain has TRBV6-1 and TRBJ1-3; D is undetermined. V dropped 7 bases and J dropped 4 bases, with 14 bases sitting between them. The CDR3 consists of 14 residues. CDR1 is MNHNS and CDR2 is SASEGT in the germline V gene.